The 18 T cell receptor beta chains below all came from one sample that was sequenced in a study of blood T cell repertoires in COVID-19. The repertoire was sequenced with immunoSEQ multiplex PCR; TCRdb's copy has only in-frame clones and lacks some. This table has 360,000 or so clones, roughly 86% appearing once. Sequencing used PBMCs or T cells enriched from blood (not recorded which). These TCRs come from a woman younger than 45 who had recovered from COVID-19.

In nucleotides, the CDR3 is TGTGCCAGCAGCTTGGTAGGCTATCCTAGAACCTACGAGCAGTACTTC. Its translation is CASSLVGYPRTYEQYF. This rearrangement joins TRBV5-4 to TRBJ2-7; D is unresolved. The V gene's germline CDR1 is SGHNT and CDR2 YYREEE (reference sequence). The CDR3 is 16 residues long. Trimming took off 0 bases at V and 2 bases at J, with 15 bases between the two ends.

The chain couples TRBV29-1 to TRBJ2-4; unclear D gene. The CDR3 sequence is 12 residues long. Per the germline V gene, CDR1 is SQVTM and CDR2 is ANQGSEA. Trimming took off 4 bases at V and 7 bases at J, with 11 bases between the two ends. The CDR3: CSVVVGENIQYF. The CDR3 nucleotides are TGCAGCGTTGTAGTCGGAGAGAACATTCAGTACTTC. The full variable domain, in which reference TRBV29-1 and TRBJ2-4 provide the parts outside the CDR3, is SAVISQKPSRDICQRGTSLTIQCQVDSQVTMMFWYRQQPGQSLTLIATANQGSEATYESGFVIDKFPISRPNLTFSTLTVSNMSPEDSSIYLCSVVVGENIQYFGAGTRLSVL.

The rearrangement links TRBV30 to TRBJ2-1; TRBD2 aligns across 8 bases. The J segment lost 8 bases and the V segment lost 2 bases, leaving 14 bases of the junction unmatched. The germline V gene encodes CDR1 GTSNPN and CDR2 SVGIG (reference sequence). This CDR3 spans 16 amino acids. The CDR3 nucleotides are TGTGCCTGGAGTAGGCTGGGAGGCGGGAGGAGCGATGAGCAGTTCTTC. It specifies CAWSRLGGGRSDEQFF.

The V call is TRBV15, the J call TRBJ2-2; 7 nucleotides agree with TRBD1. This CDR3 is 15 amino acids long. Germline V gene lookup returns CDR1 LNHNV and CDR2 YYDKDF (reference sequence). Trimming removed 4 bases from V and 6 bases from J; junction bases left unmatched: 8. CDR3 protein: CATSTGTVGPGELFF. CDR3 in DNA: TGTGCCACCAGCACTGGGACAGTAGGACCCGGGGAGCTGTTTTTT.

The chain employs TRBV18 and TRBJ1-4; 9 bases are shared with TRBD1. The CDR3 sequence is 15 residues long. The germline CDR1 and CDR2 sequences are KGHSH and LQKENI. Trimming cost V 3 bases and J 7 bases; bases outside gene matches: 6. The CDR3 DNA sequence: TGTGCCAGCTCACCGGACAGGGGCCGCGGTGAAAAACTGTTTTTT. Translation gives CASSPDRGRGEKLFF.

J is TRBJ2-3 and V is TRBV2; the D is unclear. Germline CDR1 SNHLY, CDR2 FYNNEI. CDR3 size: 13 residues. The V end lost 5 bases, the J end lost 4 bases, and 10 bases lay between the germline ends. The CDR3 coding sequence is TGTGCCAGCAGTAAGATGGGCCCAGATACGCAGTATTTT. Translated: CASSKMGPDTQYF.

The chain is built from TRBV28 and TRBJ1-1; a possible D gene is TRBD1 (5 bases). The CDR3 length is 17 residues. Trimming left V 5 bases short and J 2 bases short, with 21 bases between. Looked up from germline, CDR1 is MDHEN and CDR2 is SYDVKM. The CDR3 DNA reads as TGTGCCAGCAGTCTCCCGTTTGCGGGGCCCCTAAACACTGAAGCTTTCTTT. It specifies CASSLPFAGPLNTEAFF.

For the CDR3, the DNA is TGTGCCAGCAGTGAAAGGACAGGGGCCCAAGAAAATCAGCCCCAGCATTTT. This translates into CASSERTGAQENQPQHF. J is TRBJ1-5 and V is TRBV6-1, with TRBD1 matching over 9 bases. The germline gives CDR1 MNHNS, CDR2 SASEGT. V dropped 2 bases and J dropped 4; count of bases not matched to a gene: 9. This CDR3 has 17 residues.

The chain combines TRBV11-2 with TRBJ1-2; 7 nucleotides line up with TRBD1. V lost 5 bases to trimming and J lost 8 bases; unmatched junction nucleotides: 5. The CDR3 has 12 residues. Germline assignment: CDR1 SGHAT and CDR2 FQNNGV. CDR3 residues: CASSATGQGYTF. The CDR3 coding sequence is TGTGCCAGCAGCGCGACAGGGCAGGGCTACACCTTC.

This chain links TRBV11-1 with TRBJ2-1, with TRBD2 identical over 7 bases. The junction had 7 bases not matched to a gene; V was cut back by 2 bases and J by 6 bases. This CDR3 is 15 amino acids long. Germline V gene data show CDR1 as SGHAT and CDR2 as FQDESV (reference sequence). The CDR3 nucleotides read TGTGCCAGCAGCTTACAGGCTAGCGGCTTCAATGAGCAGTTCTTC. This gives the protein CASSLQASGFNEQFF.

The V gene is TRBV28, the J gene TRBJ1-4; D unresolved. Looked up from germline, CDR1 is MDHEN and CDR2 is SYDVKM. Trimming pared 1 base from V and 7 bases from J, leaving 19 bases between. This CDR3 spans 17 amino acids. This CDR3 reads CASSLSSREGISEKLFF. DNA of the CDR3: TGTGCCAGCAGTTTATCCTCGAGGGAAGGTATAAGTGAAAAACTGTTTTTT.

This chain uses TRBV6-2 or TRBV6-3 with TRBJ2-1; 12 nucleotides line up with TRBD1. V was clipped by 5 bases and J by 9 bases; unmatched bases: 8. The CDR3 sequence is 15 residues long. Germline CDR1 MNHEY, CDR2 SVGEGT. The CDR3: CASSQGDRGHGEQFF. The CDR3 DNA follows: TGTGCCAGCAGTCAGGGGGACAGGGGGCATGGTGAGCAGTTCTTC.

The V and J genes are TRBV18 and TRBJ1-1; TRBD1 might be the D (6 bases). CDR1 and CDR2 (germline): KGHSH, LQKENI. The V gene lost 3 bases and the J gene lost 11 bases, with 19 bases spanning the gap. There are 14 residues in the CDR3. The CDR3 loop reads CASSPDRGSLRAFF. CDR3 DNA sequence: TGTGCCAGCTCACCGGACAGAGGATCTTTGAGGGCTTTCTTT.

V gene TRBV24-1 combines with J gene TRBJ1-1; no clear D. Germline CDR1 reads KGHDR; CDR2 reads SFDVKD. The CDR3 runs 13 residues. Trimming shortened V by 4 bases and J by 6 bases, and 11 bases separated the two germline ends. CDR3 sequence reads: CATSDDTGAEAFF. The CDR3, as DNA: TGTGCCACCAGTGACGACACGGGAGCTGAAGCTTTCTTT.

The J gene is TRBJ2-5, the V gene TRBV18, with 8 bases matching TRBD1. CDR1 and CDR2 from the germline V gene are KGHSH and LQKENI. The CDR3 contains 17 residues. Unmatched junction bases numbered 10, after V lost 3 bases and J lost 1 base. The CDR3, as DNA: TGTGCCAGCTCACCCGTGACAGGGGTTCCCATCCAAGAGACCCAGTACTTC. It codes for CASSPVTGVPIQETQYF.

This clone has only a few counts. The gene calls are TRBV6-4 and TRBJ2-7; maybe TRBD2 (6 bases). Germline values: CDR1 MRHNA, CDR2 SNTAGT. Trimming removed 3 bases from V and 4 bases from J, with 19 bases in between. This CDR3 is built from 16 residues. CDR3 amino acids: CASSDSRGYLKYEQYF. CDR3 nucleotides: TGTGCCAGCAGTGATTCTCGGGGGTATCTTAAGTACGAGCAGTACTTC.

This chain connects TRBV9 to TRBJ2-7; 8 bases align to TRBD2. With 7 bases clipped from V and 3 bases from J, the junction kept 6 bases outside the gene matches. The CDR3 has 13 residues. Germline CDR1 reads SGDLS; CDR2 reads YYNGEE. Here the CDR3 reads CASSKAGGYEQYF. As DNA, the CDR3 is TGTGCCAGCTCCAAGGCGGGGGGCTACGAGCAGTACTTC.

The gene calls are TRBV5-8 and TRBJ1-1, with D perhaps TRBD1 (5 bases). In germline, CDR1 is SGHTS, CDR2 YDEGEE. This CDR3 contains 15 residues. V was pared by 1 base and J by 1 base, with 11 bases between. CDR3 sequence (DNA): TGTGCCAGCAGCTTGCATACAGGTTGGAACACTGAAGCTTTCTTT. It yields the protein CASSLHTGWNTEAFF.